Given below is one TCR beta chain in context. Original data processing: Amplification from reference gene primers served as the basis for estimated nucleated cell counts. Produced via immunoSEQ multiplex PCR; TCRdb's table is partial and in-frame only. The V and J calls and clone size are taken from that table; D and trimming were inferred from the DNA. The data show under 500,000 clones, roughly 91% seen once. These data come from a study of blood T cell repertoires in COVID-19. Study at large: Donors in the United States, Italy and Spain gave samples during acute or convalescent COVID-19. T cells, B-cell-depleted T cells, or PBMCs supplied cDNA or gDNA.

V was trimmed by 4 bases and J by 4 bases, leaving 13 bases between them. Looked up from germline, CDR1 is WNHNN and CDR2 is SYGVQD (reference sequence). This CDR3 has 15 residues. Sequenced input: peripheral blood. This chain joins TRBV10-1 and TRBJ2-2, with D maybe TRBD2 (6 bases). This TCR derives from a woman aged 25 to 45 with acute or convalescent COVID-19. The CDR3 DNA reads TGCGCCAGCAGTGTACGGCGGGGCAGCACCGGGGAGCTGTTTTTT. It specifies CASSVRRGSTGELFF.